Described below is a single T cell receptor beta chain sequence and its context. In the study's own analysis: The assay estimated nucleated cells by amplifying reference gene primers. Using immunoSEQ multiplex PCR, the repertoire was profiled, and TCRdb retains in-frame clones only, with some absent. V and J calls and clone size come straight from that table; D and trimming were deduced from the DNA. The sample yields about 190,000 clones, 65% to 80% seen once. The source of the sample is a study of blood T cell repertoires in COVID-19. V gave up 2 bases and J gave up 3 bases; unmatched junction bases: 3. The CDR3 is 15 residues long. Germline values: CDR1 KGHSH, CDR2 LQKENI.

The sequenced material came from peripheral blood. The genes are TRBV18 and TRBJ2-2, with 7 bases fitting TRBD1. This TCR came from a woman between 45 and 65 years old with acute or convalescent COVID-19. The CDR3 region is CASSPEGADTGELFF. Here the CDR3 DNA reads TGTGCCAGCTCACCAGAGGGGGCTGACACCGGGGAGCTGTTTTTT.